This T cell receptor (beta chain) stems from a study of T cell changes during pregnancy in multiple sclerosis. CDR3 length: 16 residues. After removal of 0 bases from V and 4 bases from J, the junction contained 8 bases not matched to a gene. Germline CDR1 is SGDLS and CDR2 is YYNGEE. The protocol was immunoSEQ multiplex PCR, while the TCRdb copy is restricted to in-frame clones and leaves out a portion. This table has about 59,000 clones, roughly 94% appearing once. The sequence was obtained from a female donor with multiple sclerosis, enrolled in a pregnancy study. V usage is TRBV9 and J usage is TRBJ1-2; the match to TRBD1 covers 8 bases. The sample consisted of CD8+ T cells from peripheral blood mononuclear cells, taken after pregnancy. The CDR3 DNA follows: TGTGCCAGCAGCGTAGCGTCAGGGGGCGGAAGCTATGGCTACACCTTC. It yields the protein CASSVASGGGSYGYTF.